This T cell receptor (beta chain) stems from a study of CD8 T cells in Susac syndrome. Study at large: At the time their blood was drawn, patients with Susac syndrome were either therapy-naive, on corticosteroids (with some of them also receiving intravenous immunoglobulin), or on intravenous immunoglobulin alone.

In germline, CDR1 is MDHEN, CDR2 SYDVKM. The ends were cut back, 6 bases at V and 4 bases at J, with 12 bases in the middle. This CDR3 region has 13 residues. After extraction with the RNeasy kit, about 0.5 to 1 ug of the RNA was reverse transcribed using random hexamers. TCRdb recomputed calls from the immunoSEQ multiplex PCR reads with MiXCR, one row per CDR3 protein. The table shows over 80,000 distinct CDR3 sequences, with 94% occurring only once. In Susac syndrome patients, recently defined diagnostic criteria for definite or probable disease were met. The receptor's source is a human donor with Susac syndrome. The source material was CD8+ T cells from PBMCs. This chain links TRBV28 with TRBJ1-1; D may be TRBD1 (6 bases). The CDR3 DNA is TGTGCCAGCAGCAACAGGGACGGCACTGAAGCTTTCTTT. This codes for CASSNRDGTEAFF. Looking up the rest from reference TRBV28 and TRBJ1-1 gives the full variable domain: DVKVTQSSRYLVKRTGEKVFLECVQDMDHENMFWYRQDPGLGLRLIYFSYDVKMKEKGDIPEGYSVSREKKERFSLILESASTNQTSMYLCASSNRDGTEAFFGQGTRLTVV.